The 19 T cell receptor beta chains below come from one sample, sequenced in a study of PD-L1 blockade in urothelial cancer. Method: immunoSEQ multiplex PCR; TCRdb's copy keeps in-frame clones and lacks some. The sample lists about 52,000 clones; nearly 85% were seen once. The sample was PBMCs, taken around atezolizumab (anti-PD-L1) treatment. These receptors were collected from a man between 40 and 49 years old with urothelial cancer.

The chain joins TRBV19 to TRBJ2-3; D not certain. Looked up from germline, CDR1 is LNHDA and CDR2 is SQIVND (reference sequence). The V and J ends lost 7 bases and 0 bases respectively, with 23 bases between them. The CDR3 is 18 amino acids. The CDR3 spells CASTSPQVSHPSTDTQYF. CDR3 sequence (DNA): TGTGCCAGTACGTCGCCTCAGGTCTCACATCCTAGCACAGATACGCAGTATTTT.

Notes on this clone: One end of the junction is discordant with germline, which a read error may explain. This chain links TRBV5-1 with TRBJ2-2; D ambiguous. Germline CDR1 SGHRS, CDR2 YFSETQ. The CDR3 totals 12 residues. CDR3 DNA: TGCGCCAGCAGCTTAAACATCGGGGAGCTGTTTTTT. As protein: CASSLNIGELFF.

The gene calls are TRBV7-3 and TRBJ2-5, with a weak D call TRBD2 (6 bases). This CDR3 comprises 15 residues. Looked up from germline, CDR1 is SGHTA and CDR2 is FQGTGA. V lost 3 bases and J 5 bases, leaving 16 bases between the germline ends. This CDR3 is CASSLAWGEGETQYF. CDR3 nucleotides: TGTGCCAGCAGCTTGGCTTGGGGGGAAGGGGAGACCCAGTACTTC.

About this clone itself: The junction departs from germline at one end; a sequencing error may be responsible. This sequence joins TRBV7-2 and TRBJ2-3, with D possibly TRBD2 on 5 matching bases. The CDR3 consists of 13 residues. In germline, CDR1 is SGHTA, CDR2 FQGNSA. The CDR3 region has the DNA TGCGCCAGCAGCTTGGGAGTTGGAGATACGCAGTATTTT. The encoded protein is CASSLGVGDTQYF. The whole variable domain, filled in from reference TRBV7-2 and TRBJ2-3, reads GAGVSQSPSNKVTEKGKDVELRCDPISGHTALYWYRQSLGQGLEFLIYFQGNSAPDKSGLPSDRFSAERTGGSVSTLTIQRTQQEDSAVYLCASSLGVGDTQYFGPGTRLTVL.

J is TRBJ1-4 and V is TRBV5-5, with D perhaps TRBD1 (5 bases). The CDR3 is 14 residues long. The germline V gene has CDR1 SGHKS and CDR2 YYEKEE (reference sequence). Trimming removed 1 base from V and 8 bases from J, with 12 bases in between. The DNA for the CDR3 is TGTGCCAGCAGCTTGCCAGGGAAAAAGGAAAAACTGTTTTTT. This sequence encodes CASSLPGKKEKLFF.

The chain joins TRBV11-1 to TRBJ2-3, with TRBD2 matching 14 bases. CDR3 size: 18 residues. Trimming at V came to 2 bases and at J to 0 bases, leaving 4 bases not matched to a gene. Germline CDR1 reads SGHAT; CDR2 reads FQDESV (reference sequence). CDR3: CASSLPRLAGGSTDTQYF. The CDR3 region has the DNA TGTGCCAGCAGCTTACCCAGACTAGCGGGAGGGAGCACAGATACGCAGTATTTT.

As DNA, the CDR3 is TGTGCCAGCAGCTTCTCTAGCGGGGTGGATGAGCAGTTCTTC. The encoded protein is CASSFSSGVDEQFF. The chain has TRBV7-9 and TRBJ2-1, with TRBD2 identical over 9 bases. CDR3 length equals 14 residues. The germline CDR1 and CDR2 sequences are SEHNR and FQNEAQ (reference sequence). V lost 3 bases to trimming and J lost 8 bases; unmatched junction nucleotides: 5.

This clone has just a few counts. CDR3 coding DNA: TGTGCCAGCAGTTCCTACAGGGAGGCCAACGTCCTGACTTTC. Protein product: CASSSYREANVLTF. This sequence joins TRBV27 and TRBJ2-6; D possibly corresponds to TRBD1 (6 bases). Trimming removed 4 bases from V and 6 bases from J, with 10 bases in between. Germline V gene sequence: CDR1 MNHEY, CDR2 SMNVEV (reference sequence). The CDR3 covers 14 residues.

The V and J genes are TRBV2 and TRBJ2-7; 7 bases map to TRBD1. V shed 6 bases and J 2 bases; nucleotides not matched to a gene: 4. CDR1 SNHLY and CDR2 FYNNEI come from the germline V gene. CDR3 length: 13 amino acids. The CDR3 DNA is TGTGCCAGCAGGCGGACAGGCACCTACGAGCAGTACTTC. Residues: CASRRTGTYEQYF.

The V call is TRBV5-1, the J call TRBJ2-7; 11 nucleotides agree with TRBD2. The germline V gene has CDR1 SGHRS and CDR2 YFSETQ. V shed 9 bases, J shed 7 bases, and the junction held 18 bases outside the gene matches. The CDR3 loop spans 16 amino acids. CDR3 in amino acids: CAIPSLASSGRWEQYF. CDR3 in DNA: TGCGCCATCCCGTCCCTAGCCTCTAGCGGGAGGTGGGAGCAGTACTTC.

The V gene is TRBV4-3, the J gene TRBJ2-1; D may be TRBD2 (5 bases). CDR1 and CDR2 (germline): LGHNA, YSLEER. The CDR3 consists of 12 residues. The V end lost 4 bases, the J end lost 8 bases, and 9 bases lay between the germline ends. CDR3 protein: CASSPPGDEQFF. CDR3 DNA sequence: TGCGCCAGCAGCCCGCCCGGGGATGAGCAGTTCTTC.

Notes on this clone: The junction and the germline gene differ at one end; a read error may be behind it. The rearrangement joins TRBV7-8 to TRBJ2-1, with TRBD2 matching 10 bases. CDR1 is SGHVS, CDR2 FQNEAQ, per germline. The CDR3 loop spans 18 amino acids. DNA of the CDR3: TGTGCCAGCACCTTAAGGACTAGCGGAGGGGACTCCTACAATGAGCAGTTCTTC. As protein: CASTLRTSGGDSYNEQFF. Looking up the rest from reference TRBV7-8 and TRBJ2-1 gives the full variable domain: GAGVSQSPRYKVAKRGQDVALRCDPISGHVSLFWYQQALGQGPEFLTYFQNEAQLDKSGLPSDRFFAERPEGSVSTLKIQRTQQEDSAVYLCASTLRTSGGDSYNEQFFGPGTRLTVL.

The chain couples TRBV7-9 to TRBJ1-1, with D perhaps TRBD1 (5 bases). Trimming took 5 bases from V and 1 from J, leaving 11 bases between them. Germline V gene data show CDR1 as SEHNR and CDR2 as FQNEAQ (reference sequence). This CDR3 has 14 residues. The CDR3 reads CASSGRGENTEAFF. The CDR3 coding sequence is TGTGCCAGCAGCGGGAGGGGAGAGAACACTGAAGCTTTCTTT.

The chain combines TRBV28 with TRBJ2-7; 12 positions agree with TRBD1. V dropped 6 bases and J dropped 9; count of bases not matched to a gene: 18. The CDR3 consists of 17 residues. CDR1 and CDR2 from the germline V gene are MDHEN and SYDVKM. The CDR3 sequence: CASSPITGTGGFPGQYF. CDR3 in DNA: TGTGCCAGCAGCCCCATAACCGGGACAGGGGGCTTCCCAGGGCAGTACTTC.

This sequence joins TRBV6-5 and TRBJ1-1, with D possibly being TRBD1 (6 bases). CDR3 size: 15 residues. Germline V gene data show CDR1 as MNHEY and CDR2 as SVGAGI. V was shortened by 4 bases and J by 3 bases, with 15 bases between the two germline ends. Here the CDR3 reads CASSSAGGAYTEAFF. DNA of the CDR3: TGTGCCAGCAGTTCCGCCGGGGGGGCATACACTGAAGCTTTCTTT.

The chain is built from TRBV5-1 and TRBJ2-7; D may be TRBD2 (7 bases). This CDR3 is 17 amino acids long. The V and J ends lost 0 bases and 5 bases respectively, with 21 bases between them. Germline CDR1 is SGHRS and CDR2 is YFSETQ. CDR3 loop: CASSLVGGGAERDEQYF. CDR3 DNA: TGCGCCAGCAGCTTGGTCGGCGGGGGCGCGGAAAGGGACGAGCAGTACTTC.

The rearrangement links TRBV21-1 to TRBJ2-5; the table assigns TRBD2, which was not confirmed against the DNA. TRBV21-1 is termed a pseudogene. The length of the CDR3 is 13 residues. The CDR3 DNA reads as TGTGCCACCTCGGGGGTGTGGCAAGAGACCCAGTACTTC. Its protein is CATSGVWQETQYF.

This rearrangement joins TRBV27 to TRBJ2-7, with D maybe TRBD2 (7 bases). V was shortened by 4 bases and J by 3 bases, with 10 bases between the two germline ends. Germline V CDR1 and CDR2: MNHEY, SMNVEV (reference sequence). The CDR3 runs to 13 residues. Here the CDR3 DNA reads TGTGCCAGCAGTTGGGGGGGCCTCTACGAGCAGTACTTC. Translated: CASSWGGLYEQYF.

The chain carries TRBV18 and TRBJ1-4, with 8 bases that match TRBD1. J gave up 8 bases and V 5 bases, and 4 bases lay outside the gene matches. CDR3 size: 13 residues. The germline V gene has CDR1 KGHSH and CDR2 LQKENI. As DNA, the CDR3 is TGTGCCAGCTCAAACGGACAGGGAGAAAAACTGTTTTTT. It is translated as CASSNGQGEKLFF. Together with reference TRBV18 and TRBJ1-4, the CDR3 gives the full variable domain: NAGVMQNPRHLVRRRGQEARLRCSPMKGHSHVYWYRQLPEEGLKFMVYLQKENIIDESGMPKERFSAEFPKEGPSILRIQQVVRGDSAAYFCASSNGQGEKLFFGSGTQLSVL.